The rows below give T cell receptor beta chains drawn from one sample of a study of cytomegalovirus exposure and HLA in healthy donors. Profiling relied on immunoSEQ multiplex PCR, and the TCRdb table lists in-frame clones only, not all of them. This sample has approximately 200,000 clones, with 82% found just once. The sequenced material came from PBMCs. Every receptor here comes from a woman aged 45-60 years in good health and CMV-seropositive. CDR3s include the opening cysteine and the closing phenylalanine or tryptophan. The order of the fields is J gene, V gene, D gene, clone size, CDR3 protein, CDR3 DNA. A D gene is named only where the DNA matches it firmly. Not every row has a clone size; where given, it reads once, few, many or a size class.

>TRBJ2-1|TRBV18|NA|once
CASSPGEGVGLGGQFF
TGTGCCAGCTCACCAGGCGAGGGTGTAGGCCTCGGTGGGCAGTTCTTC
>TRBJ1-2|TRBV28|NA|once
CASTDSNYGYTF
TGTGCCAGCACGGACAGCAACTATGGCTACACCTTC
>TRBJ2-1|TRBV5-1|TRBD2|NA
CASSLLGLAEYNEQFF
TGCGCCAGCAGCTTACTGGGACTAGCGGAGTACAATGAGCAGTTCTTC
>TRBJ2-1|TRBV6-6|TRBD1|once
CASRTSTGDEQFF
TGTGCCAGCAGGACCTCGACAGGGGATGAGCAGTTCTTC
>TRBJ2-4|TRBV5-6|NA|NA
CASSPYATQVKNIQYF
TGTGCCAGCAGCCCTTACGCGACACAGGTTAAAAACATTCAGTACTTC
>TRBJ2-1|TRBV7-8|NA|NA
CASSRNVDNYNEQFF
TGTGCCAGCAGCCGTAACGTCGACAATTACAATGAGCAGTTCTTC
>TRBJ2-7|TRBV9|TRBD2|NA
CASSGTSRPYEQYF
TGTGCCAGCAGCGGGACTAGCAGACCCTACGAGCAGTACTTC
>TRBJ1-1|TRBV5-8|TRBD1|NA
CASSWVTGTGYTEAFF
TGTGCCAGCAGCTGGGTGACCGGGACAGGGTACACTGAAGCTTTCTTT
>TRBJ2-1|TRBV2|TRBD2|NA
CASTEEVAGGLEQFF
TGTGCCAGCACCGAAGAGGTAGCGGGGGGGCTCGAGCAGTTCTTC
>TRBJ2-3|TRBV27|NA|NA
CASAQRAGPDTQYF
TGTGCCAGCGCTCAGCGGGCAGGGCCAGATACGCAGTATTTT
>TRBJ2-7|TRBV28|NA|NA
CASTLDSGFYEQYF
TGTGCCAGCACCCTCGACAGCGGGTTCTACGAGCAGTACTTC
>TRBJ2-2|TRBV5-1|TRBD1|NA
CASSRTGGNTGELFF
TGCGCCAGCAGCCGGACAGGGGGCAACACCGGGGAGCTGTTTTTT
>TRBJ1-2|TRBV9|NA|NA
CASSVPSRGYTF
TGTGCCAGCAGCGTCCCTTCTCGGGGCTACACCTTC
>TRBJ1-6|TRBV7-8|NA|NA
CASSLGIRGSSPLHF
TGTGCCAGCAGCTTGGGGATCAGGGGCTCCTCACCCCTCCACTTT
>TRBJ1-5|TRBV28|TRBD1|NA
CASSALGGVHF
TGTGCCAGCAGTGCTTTAGGGGGCGTACATTTT